Presented here are 27 T cell receptor beta chains from one specimen sequenced in a study of blood T cells in healthy people across ages. A second about 6 to 12 cycle PCR used barcoded and J-beta primers. MiXCR, applied by TCRdb to the 5' RACE reads, yields one record per CDR3 protein. Altogether around 800,000 distinct CDR3 sequences are present, about 48% being singletons, with the ten largest covering roughly two fifths. The sequencing sample was made of blood. The receptors here all came from a man at least 80 years old in good health.

This chain uses TRBV6-1 with TRBJ2-1; TRBD2 matches at 11 bases. This CDR3 has 20 amino acids. V shed 2 bases, J shed 0 bases, and the junction held 12 bases outside the gene matches. From germline, CDR1 is MNHNS and CDR2 SASEGT. CDR3 bases: TGTGCCAGCAGTGAAAGGTACTCGGCCGGGACTAGCGGCTCCTACAATGAGCAGTTCTTC. Its protein product is CASSERYSAGTSGSYNEQFF.

This clonotype was seen just once. The V call is TRBV30, the J call TRBJ1-2; TRBD1 matches at 9 bases. This CDR3 has 14 residues. V was pared by 2 bases and J by 7 bases, with 8 bases of the junction left unmatched. CDR1 is GTSNPN and CDR2 is SVGIG in the germline V gene (reference sequence). The CDR3 DNA is TGTGCCTGGAGTACAGGGGGCGGGAAATTTGGCTACACCTTC. Its protein product is CAWSTGGGKFGYTF.

This clonotype was seen only a few times. The V gene is TRBV6-1, the J gene TRBJ2-7; 7 bases match TRBD2. The CDR3 totals 15 residues. CDR1 is MNHNS and CDR2 is SASEGT in the germline V gene. The J segment lost 0 bases and the V segment lost 6 bases, leaving 8 bases of the junction unmatched. The CDR3 protein is CASSLGGISSYEQYF. The CDR3 nucleotides are TGTGCCAGCAGCCTGGGGGGGATTAGCTCCTACGAGCAGTACTTC.

The chain employs TRBV20-1 and TRBJ1-6, with 10 positions matching TRBD1. V was pared by 6 bases and J by 10 bases, with 6 bases of the junction left unmatched. CDR1 is DFQATT, CDR2 SNEGSKA, per germline (reference sequence). The CDR3 consists of 13 residues. The CDR3: CSAPGQGVSPLHF. CDR3 coding DNA: TGCAGTGCACCCGGACAGGGGGTCTCACCCCTCCACTTT.

The chain carries TRBV5-1 and TRBJ2-1; TRBD1 matches 11 bases. V lost 4 bases and J lost 5; bases outside the gene matches: 8. The CDR3 spans 16 residues. CDR1 SGHRS and CDR2 YFSETQ come from the germline V gene. The CDR3 reads CASSPGTGGLNNEQFF. The CDR3, as DNA: TGCGCCAGCAGCCCAGGGACAGGGGGTTTGAACAATGAGCAGTTCTTC. Complete variable domain (other parts from reference TRBV5-1 and TRBJ2-1): KAGVTQTPRYLIKTRGQQVTLSCSPISGHRSVSWYQQTPGQGLQFLFEYFSETQRNKGNFPGRFSGRQFSNSRSEMNVSTLELGDSALYLCASSPGTGGLNNEQFFGPGTRLTVL.

The gene calls are TRBV12-3 or TRBV12-4 and TRBJ1-2; 7 bases map to TRBD1. This CDR3 is built from 14 residues. J lost 8 bases, V lost 9 bases, and 15 bases had no gene match. CDR3 nucleotides: TGTGCCAGTAGATCCTCAGGGGGACAGAAAGGCTACACCTTC. It translates to CASRSSGGQKGYTF.

V and J are TRBV20-1 and TRBJ2-5; D is ambiguous. The CDR3 length is 12 residues. Germline values: CDR1 DFQATT, CDR2 SNEGSKA (reference sequence). V was clipped by 6 bases and J by 11 bases, with 19 bases between them. The CDR3 DNA reads TGCAGTGCCCCAAGGGAAAACCATGAGCAGTACTTC. It translates to CSAPRENHEQYF.

This clonotype was seen more than once but under ten times. The chain uses TRBV4-1 and TRBJ2-5, with TRBD2 identical over 14 bases. CDR1 and CDR2 (germline): MGHRA, YSYEKL. The CDR3 has 19 residues. J gave up 0 bases and V 4 bases, and 10 bases lay outside the gene matches. The CDR3: CASSRKLGTSGSNQETQYF. Here the CDR3 DNA reads TGCGCCAGCAGCCGGAAATTGGGGACTAGCGGGAGTAACCAAGAGACCCAGTACTTC.

This chain joins TRBV7-3 and TRBJ2-1, with 9 bases lining up with TRBD2. The J segment lost 5 bases and the V segment lost 5 bases, leaving 4 bases of the junction unmatched. The CDR3 has 14 amino acids. Germline CDR1 and CDR2: SGHTA and FQGTGA. CDR3 sequence (DNA): TGTGCCAGCAGCGGAAGCGGGGGGAACAATGAGCAGTTCTTC. Translated, it gives CASSGSGGNNEQFF.

This rearrangement joins TRBV5-1 to TRBJ2-7; D is perhaps TRBD2 (5 bases). This CDR3 spans 15 amino acids. V lost 0 bases and J 2 bases, leaving 12 bases between the germline ends. Germline V gene sequence: CDR1 SGHRS, CDR2 YFSETQ. CDR3: CASSLGIAITYEQYF. The CDR3 nucleotides are TGCGCCAGCAGCTTGGGAATAGCGATTACCTACGAGCAGTACTTC.

Here the CDR3 reads CASSYFISAFSRETQYF. In nucleotides, the CDR3 is TGTGCCAGCAGTTACTTCATTTCGGCCTTCAGTAGAGAGACCCAGTACTTC. This chain uses TRBV6-5 with TRBJ2-5; D not resolved. This CDR3 comprises 17 residues. Germline CDR1 and CDR2: MNHEY and SVGAGI. The ends were cut back, 1 base at V and 4 bases at J, with 19 bases in the middle.

The V gene is TRBV7-3, the J gene TRBJ1-1; 7 nucleotides agree with TRBD1. Germline V CDR1 and CDR2: SGHTA, FQGTGA. V shed 5 bases and J 3 bases; nucleotides not matched to a gene: 6. This CDR3 has 14 amino acids. This CDR3 is CASSMTGSDTEAFF. The CDR3 region has the DNA TGTGCCAGCAGCATGACAGGGTCGGACACTGAAGCTTTCTTT.

V gene TRBV24-1 combines with J gene TRBJ2-1; 7 positions match TRBD1. Germline CDR1 is KGHDR and CDR2 is SFDVKD. The trim removed 4 bases at V and 9 bases at J, leaving 8 bases unmatched. The CDR3 loop spans 14 amino acids. The CDR3 DNA sequence: TGTGCCACCAGTGACCGGCGACAGGGCGGTGAGCAGTTCTTC. This sequence encodes CATSDRRQGGEQFF.

A few counts support this clonotype. The gene calls are TRBV5-1 and TRBJ2-3, with D possibly TRBD2 on 5 matching bases. Trimming removed 4 bases at V and 3 bases at J, with 12 bases between. In germline, CDR1 is SGHRS, CDR2 YFSETQ. This CDR3 region has 14 residues. The CDR3 DNA follows: TGCGCCAGCAGCCCCCCGGGCGGGACAGATACGCAGTATTTT. Its protein is CASSPPGGTDTQYF. The full variable domain, with the rest looked up from reference TRBV5-1 and TRBJ2-3, is KAGVTQTPRYLIKTRGQQVTLSCSPISGHRSVSWYQQTPGQGLQFLFEYFSETQRNKGNFPGRFSGRQFSNSRSEMNVSTLELGDSALYLCASSPPGGTDTQYFGPGTRLTVL.

The chain joins TRBV24-1 to TRBJ1-5; 11 nucleotides match TRBD1. V shed 2 bases, J shed 0 bases, and the junction held 5 bases outside the gene matches. CDR1 KGHDR and CDR2 SFDVKD come from the germline V gene. The length of the CDR3 is 18 residues. In DNA form, the CDR3 reads TGTGCCACCAGTGATTCGGGACAGGGGGACTATAGCAATCAGCCCCAGCATTTT. Its protein is CATSDSGQGDYSNQPQHF.

V and J are TRBV27 and TRBJ2-7, with D possibly being TRBD2 (6 bases). This CDR3 region has 15 residues. Trimming cost V 11 bases and J 3 bases, with 23 bases left between them. The germline V gene encodes CDR1 MNHEY and CDR2 SMNVEV (reference sequence). The CDR3: CAARPLLRGVYEQYF. The CDR3 nucleotides read TGTGCCGCCCGGCCCCTCCTGCGGGGCGTCTACGAGCAGTACTTC.

V is TRBV20-1 and J is TRBJ2-7, with D perhaps assigned TRBD1 or TRBD2 (6 bases each). This CDR3 comprises 14 residues. V was trimmed by 1 base and J by 3 bases, leaving 13 bases between them. The germline V gene encodes CDR1 DFQATT and CDR2 SNEGSKA (reference sequence). DNA of the CDR3: TGCAGTGCTAGAGGGGGGGCGCAGATCTACGAGCAGTACTTC. Its protein is CSARGGAQIYEQYF.

This clonotype was seen only once. The J gene is TRBJ2-5, the V gene TRBV9; 8 nucleotides align to TRBD1. The DNA end is more similar to TRBJ2-7, so the J call may be wrong. The CDR3 totals 15 residues. Germline CDR1 SGDLS, CDR2 YYNGEE. The CDR3 protein is CASSVGGTGYYEQYF. As DNA, the CDR3 is TGTGCCAGCAGCGTAGGGGGGACAGGTTATTACGAGCAGTACTTC.

This clonotype was found a few times. The genes are TRBV5-1 and TRBJ2-1; TRBD2 aligns across 11 bases. CDR3 length: 17 amino acids. Germline CDR1 is SGHRS and CDR2 is YFSETQ. V lost 4 bases and J lost 9; bases outside the gene matches: 15. The CDR3 region has the DNA TGCGCCAGCAGCGCTTTCATAACTAGCGGGAGTCGCGGTGAGCAGTTCTTC. The encoded protein is CASSAFITSGSRGEQFF.

This sequence joins TRBV2 and TRBJ1-5; 7 positions agree with TRBD1. Trimming removed 2 bases from V and 2 bases from J; junction bases left unmatched: 3. There are 15 residues in the CDR3. CDR1 and CDR2 from the germline V gene are SNHLY and FYNNEI. The CDR3 loop reads CASSERQGGNQPQHF. The DNA of the CDR3 is TGTGCCAGCAGTGAAAGGCAGGGGGGCAATCAGCCCCAGCATTTT.

This clonotype came up a few times. The chain uses TRBV9 and TRBJ2-3; 8 nucleotides line up with TRBD1. The V gene end was trimmed by 3 bases and the J gene end by 0 bases; junction bases not matched to a gene: 3. CDR3 length equals 15 residues. Germline CDR1 is SGDLS and CDR2 is YYNGEE. The CDR3 region is CASSGQGSSTDTQYF. In nucleotides, the CDR3 is TGTGCCAGCAGCGGACAGGGGTCGAGCACAGATACGCAGTATTTT.

This clonotype showed up just a few times. The rearrangement links TRBV4-2 to TRBJ2-2, with TRBD2 matching over 13 bases. This CDR3 spans 18 amino acids. V dropped 0 bases and J dropped 7; count of bases not matched to a gene: 8. The germline V gene has CDR1 LGHNA and CDR2 YNFKEQ. The CDR3 DNA is TGTGCCAGCAGCCAAGAACTAGCGGGAGGGCCGGACAGCGGGGAGCTGTTTTTT. Translation: CASSQELAGGPDSGELFF.

The CDR3 is CASSLSGTASYGYTF. The CDR3 DNA is TGCGCCAGCAGCTTGAGTGGGACAGCAAGCTATGGCTACACCTTC. The chain carries TRBV5-1 and TRBJ1-2; 7 nucleotides align to TRBD1. The ends lost 1 base at V and 4 bases at J; junction bases unmatched: 7. Germline V gene lookup returns CDR1 SGHRS and CDR2 YFSETQ. CDR3 size: 15 residues.

The CDR3 here is CASSLFSPDRGNSPLHF. CDR3 sequence (DNA): TGCGCCAGCAGCTTGTTTTCCCCGGACAGGGGAAATTCACCCCTCCACTTT. The chain joins TRBV5-1 to TRBJ1-6, with 9 bases fitting TRBD1. The CDR3 has 17 amino acids. Trimming at V came to 1 base and at J to 7 bases, leaving 9 bases not matched to a gene. Germline loops: CDR1 SGHRS, CDR2 YFSETQ.

The chain has TRBV7-3 and TRBJ2-3; tentatively, D is TRBD1 (5 bases). CDR1 SGHTA and CDR2 FQGTGA come from the germline V gene. The germline V and J ends were trimmed by 2 bases and 4 bases, with 7 bases remaining between them. The CDR3 spans 13 residues. The CDR3 DNA is TGTGCCAGCAGCTTACTGGGGCCAGATACGCAGTATTTT. Translation: CASSLLGPDTQYF.

Notes on this clonotype: An end of the junction does not agree with germline; a read error may underlie this. The chain recombines TRBV29-1 with TRBJ2-5; D may be TRBD1 or TRBD2 (5 bases each). CDR1 SQVTM and CDR2 ANQGSEA come from the germline V gene. The CDR3 is 14 residues long. Here the CDR3 DNA reads TGCAGCGTCGAAGGGGTCCCGGGGAGAGAGACCCAGTACTTC. It encodes CSVEGVPGRETQYF.

The chain recombines TRBV6-6 with TRBJ1-2; the D gene is possibly TRBD1 (6 bases). Per germline, CDR1 MNHNY and CDR2 SVGAGI (reference sequence). V was cut by 2 bases and J by 12 bases, with 19 bases left in between. This CDR3 has 14 residues. The DNA of the CDR3 is TGTGCCAGCAGTTACGAAGCACAGGGAAAATGGGACACCTTC. Protein product: CASSYEAQGKWDTF.